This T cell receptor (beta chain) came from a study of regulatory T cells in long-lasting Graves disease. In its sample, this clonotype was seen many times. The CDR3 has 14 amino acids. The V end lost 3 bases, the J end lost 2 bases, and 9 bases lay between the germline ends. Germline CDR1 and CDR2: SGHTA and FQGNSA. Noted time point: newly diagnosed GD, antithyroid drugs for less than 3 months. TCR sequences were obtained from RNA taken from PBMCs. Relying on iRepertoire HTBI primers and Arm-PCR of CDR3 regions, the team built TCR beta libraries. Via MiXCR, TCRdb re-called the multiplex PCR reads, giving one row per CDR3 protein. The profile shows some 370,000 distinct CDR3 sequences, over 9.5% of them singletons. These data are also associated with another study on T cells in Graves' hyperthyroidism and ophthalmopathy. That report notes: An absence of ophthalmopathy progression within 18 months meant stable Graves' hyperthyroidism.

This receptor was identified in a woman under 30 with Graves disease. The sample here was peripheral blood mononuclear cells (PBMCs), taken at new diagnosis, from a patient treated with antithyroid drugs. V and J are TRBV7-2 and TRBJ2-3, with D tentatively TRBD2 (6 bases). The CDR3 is CASSFSRDTDTQYF. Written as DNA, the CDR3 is TGTGCCAGCAGCTTCTCGCGGGACACAGATACGCAGTATTTT.